A single sample is the source of the 28 T cell receptor beta chains below, sequenced in a study of control samples from healthy donors and cancer patients. Measured with immunoSEQ multiplex PCR; TCRdb has only the in-frame clones, and not every one. The data show about 130,000 clones, around 93% seen once. The material sequenced was blood. These receptors were taken from a man aged 18 to 29 in good health.

The rearrangement links TRBV6-5 to TRBJ1-4, with TRBD1 matching 9 bases. J gave up 8 bases and V 0 bases, and 4 bases lay outside the gene matches. Looked up from germline, CDR1 is MNHEY and CDR2 is SVGAGI. The CDR3 has 15 amino acids. The CDR3 here is CASSYSTGGYEKLFF. The CDR3 DNA sequence: TGTGCCAGCAGTTACTCGACAGGGGGATACGAAAAACTGTTTTTT.

The chain employs TRBV9 and TRBJ1-5; TRBD1 aligns across 10 bases. Germline V gives CDR1 SGDLS, CDR2 YYNGEE. The CDR3 consists of 15 residues. V shed 4 bases and J 2 bases; nucleotides not matched to a gene: 3. Here the CDR3 DNA reads TGTGCCAGCAGCTTAGGGACAGGGGGCAATCAGCCCCAGCATTTT. Translated, it gives CASSLGTGGNQPQHF.

This clone was detected once. The V and J genes are TRBV30 and TRBJ1-1; tentative D call: TRBD1 (5 bases). The ends were cut back, 3 bases at V and 5 bases at J, with 16 bases in the middle. Germline CDR1 GTSNPN, CDR2 SVGIG (reference sequence). The CDR3 is 14 residues long. This chain's CDR3 is CAWRLPGTWTEAFF. The CDR3 region has the DNA TGTGCCTGGAGATTACCCGGGACCTGGACTGAAGCTTTCTTT.

J is TRBJ2-5 and V is TRBV19; D is possibly TRBD1 (6 bases). Germline assignment: CDR1 LNHDA and CDR2 SQIVND (reference sequence). Trimming pared 5 bases from V and 2 bases from J, leaving 18 bases between. The CDR3 contains 16 residues. This CDR3 reads CASSDFGQLKQETQYF. CDR3 nucleotides: TGTGCCAGTAGTGATTTCGGACAGCTGAAACAAGAGACCCAGTACTTC. The entire variable domain, with the rest obtained from reference TRBV19 and TRBJ2-5, is as follows: DGGITQSPKYLFRKEGQNVTLSCEQNLNHDAMYWYRQDPGQGLRLIYYSQIVNDFQKGDIAEGYSVSREKKESFPLTVTSAQKNPTAFYLCASSDFGQLKQETQYFGPGTRLLVL.

This chain uses TRBV3-1 (or the pseudogene TRBV3-2) with TRBJ2-3; 8 bases line up with TRBD2. The germline gives CDR1 LGHDT, CDR2 YNNKEL (reference sequence). The V and J ends lost 6 bases and 0 bases, in that order; junction bases with no gene match: 5. The CDR3 consists of 15 residues. CDR3 nucleotide sequence: TGTGCCAGCAGTCTAGCGGGCTCTAGCACAGATACGCAGTATTTT. The encoded protein is CASSLAGSSTDTQYF.

Written as DNA, the CDR3 is TGTGCCAGCGCAGGAAGCACAGATACGCAGTATTTT. It translates to CASAGSTDTQYF. The gene calls are TRBV6-5 and TRBJ2-3, with unresolved D. CDR1 MNHEY and CDR2 SVGAGI come from the germline V gene. The CDR3 length is 12 residues. V was cut by 8 bases and J by 0 bases, with 6 bases left in between.

The rearrangement uses TRBV7-7 and TRBJ2-5, with TRBD2 as a possible D gene (5 bases). The ends were cut back, 5 bases at V and 5 bases at J, with 15 bases in the middle. Germline V CDR1 and CDR2: SSHAT, FNYEAQ (reference sequence). This CDR3 is built from 14 residues. This CDR3 is CASSPDLPAETQYF. In nucleotides, the CDR3 is TGTGCCAGCAGCCCGGACTTGCCCGCGGAGACCCAGTACTTC.

The chain recombines TRBV7-9 with TRBJ1-1; no reliable D call. The CDR3 length is 12 residues. Trimming stripped 1 base from V and 7 bases from J, with 7 bases between. Germline CDR1 is SEHNR and CDR2 is FQNEAQ (reference sequence). The CDR3 region is CASSLGRLEAFF. The CDR3, as DNA: TGTGCCAGCAGCTTAGGTAGGCTTGAAGCTTTCTTT.

The chain couples TRBV5-4 to TRBJ1-2; 7 bases agree with TRBD1. J was trimmed by 4 bases and V by 0 bases; bases with no gene match: 9. Germline CDR1 is SGHNT and CDR2 is YYREEE (reference sequence). This CDR3 contains 16 residues. The DNA of the CDR3 is TGTGCCAGCAGCTTGGAAGCGGGCAGGGGGGGCTATGGCTACACCTTC. Its translation: CASSLEAGRGGYGYTF. Based on the CDR3 plus reference TRBV5-4 and TRBJ1-2, the full variable domain is ETGVTQSPTHLIKTRGQQVTLRCSSQSGHNTVSWYQQALGQGPQFIFQYYREEENGRGNFPPRFSGLQFPNYSSELNVNALELDDSALYLCASSLEAGRGGYGYTFGSGTRLTVV.

The chain recombines TRBV12-5 with TRBJ2-1; D gene uncertain. V was clipped by 2 bases and J by 8 bases, with 13 bases between them. CDR3 length: 14 residues. Germline assignment: CDR1 LGHNT and CDR2 FRNRAP. The CDR3 sequence is CASGLNGLGDEQFF. The CDR3 region has the DNA TGTGCTAGTGGTTTGAACGGGCTTGGGGATGAGCAGTTCTTC. The whole variable domain, filled in from reference TRBV12-5 and TRBJ2-1, reads DARVTQTPRHKVTEMGQEVTMRCQPILGHNTVFWYRQTMMQGLELLAYFRNRAPLDDSGMPKDRFSAEMPDATLATLKIQPSEPRDSAVYFCASGLNGLGDEQFFGPGTRLTVL.

V gene TRBV9 combines with J gene TRBJ2-3; D call uncertain. The CDR3 is 15 amino acids. V was trimmed by 0 bases and J by 2 bases, leaving 10 bases between them. The germline V gene encodes CDR1 SGDLS and CDR2 YYNGEE. CDR3 coding DNA: TGTGCCAGCAGCGTAGACAACTACCCCACAGATACGCAGTATTTT. Protein: CASSVDNYPTDTQYF.

This clone turned up a few times. The chain uses TRBV23-1 and TRBJ2-7, with D perhaps matching TRBD2 (6 bases). TRBV23-1 has ORF status, its function being uncertain. The CDR3 spans 14 residues. V gave up 4 bases and J gave up 4 bases, with 14 bases separating them. Here the CDR3 DNA reads TGCGCCAGCAGTCTCGGCTGGGGGGAATACGAGCAGTACTTC. It yields the protein CASSLGWGEYEQYF.

This chain uses TRBV7-9 with TRBJ2-1, with 8 bases identical to TRBD2. The CDR3 is 15 residues long. V dropped 5 bases and J dropped 6; count of bases not matched to a gene: 9. Per germline, CDR1 SEHNR and CDR2 FQNEAQ (reference sequence). The CDR3 bases are TGTGCCAGCAGCGTCTCCGGGACTAGACCCAATGAGCAGTTCTTC. It encodes CASSVSGTRPNEQFF.

The chain recombines TRBV18 with TRBJ1-2, with D possibly matching TRBD1 (6 bases). This CDR3 spans 15 amino acids. Trimming removed 2 bases at V and 6 bases at J, with 16 bases between. Germline CDR1 and CDR2: KGHSH and LQKENI. This chain's CDR3 is CASSPFVGGENGYTF. The CDR3 DNA follows: TGTGCCAGCTCACCATTCGTCGGGGGCGAAAATGGCTACACCTTC.

This chain uses TRBV5-5 with TRBJ2-3, with 7 bases matching TRBD1. The CDR3 runs to 13 residues. The ends lost 9 bases at V and 3 bases at J; junction bases unmatched: 7. Germline loops: CDR1 SGHKS, CDR2 YYEKEE (reference sequence). The DNA for the CDR3 is TGTGCCACCGACCCGGGACAGACAGATACGCAGTATTTT. Translation gives CATDPGQTDTQYF.

The chain uses TRBV14 and TRBJ1-3; D unresolved. Trimming pared 1 base from V and 0 bases from J, leaving 7 bases between. Germline lookup yields CDR1 SGHDN and CDR2 FVKESK. CDR3 length: 15 residues. The CDR3 DNA follows: TGTGCCAGCAGCCAAGTAGGGCTCTCTGGAAACACCATATATTTT. Its translation: CASSQVGLSGNTIYF.

The rearrangement uses TRBV30 and TRBJ1-1; 8 nucleotides align to TRBD1. Germline CDR1 reads GTSNPN; CDR2 reads SVGIG (reference sequence). The CDR3 is 13 residues long. The ends lost 5 bases at V and 3 bases at J; junction bases unmatched: 5. CDR3 nucleotide sequence: TGTGCCTGGGGACAGGGTAGGGACACTGAAGCTTTCTTT. Translated: CAWGQGRDTEAFF.

The chain uses TRBV20-1 and TRBJ1-2; D is undetermined. Germline V lookup: CDR1 DFQATT, CDR2 SNEGSKA (reference sequence). The V and J ends lost 6 bases and 4 bases respectively, with 6 bases between them. The CDR3 has 10 amino acids. The CDR3 here is CSAKTYGYTF. The CDR3 region has the DNA TGCAGTGCCAAGACCTATGGCTACACCTTC.

CDR3 sequence reads: CASGLVLRSGGTEAFF. The CDR3 DNA follows: TGTGCTAGTGGTTTGGTACTAAGGTCAGGGGGCACTGAAGCTTTCTTT. The chain uses TRBV12-5 and TRBJ1-1; 7 bases are shared with TRBD1. The CDR3 contains 16 residues. Per germline, CDR1 LGHNT and CDR2 FRNRAP. Trimming cost V 0 bases and J 4 bases; bases outside gene matches: 8.

V usage is TRBV4-2 and J usage is TRBJ1-1; D is ambiguous. The CDR3 runs to 15 residues. Germline assignment: CDR1 LGHNA and CDR2 YNFKEQ. V lost 0 bases and J lost 5, with 13 bases in between. The CDR3 is CASSQDIGRETEAFF. In DNA form, the CDR3 reads TGTGCCAGCAGCCAAGATATAGGACGGGAAACTGAAGCTTTCTTT.

The rearrangement links TRBV4-2 to TRBJ1-4, with D possibly matching TRBD1 (5 bases). The CDR3 totals 15 residues. Germline CDR1 LGHNA, CDR2 YNFKEQ. Trimming removed 0 bases from V and 10 bases from J, with 15 bases in between. The CDR3 reads CASSQDTTHGAKLFF. CDR3 DNA: TGTGCCAGCAGCCAAGATACCACTCACGGGGCAAAACTGTTTTTT.

The V and J genes are TRBV18 and TRBJ1-2, with D unclear. The germline V and J ends were trimmed by 1 base and 2 bases, with 11 bases remaining between them. The CDR3 runs 15 residues. Germline CDR1 reads KGHSH; CDR2 reads LQKENI. As DNA, the CDR3 is TGTGCCAGCTCACCACAAATCAACAGAAACTATGGCTACACCTTC. The encoded protein is CASSPQINRNYGYTF.

The V gene is TRBV6-5, the J gene TRBJ2-1; D is possibly TRBD1 (6 bases). CDR3 length equals 13 residues. The germline V gene has CDR1 MNHEY and CDR2 SVGAGI. V lost 4 bases, J lost 8 bases, and 12 bases lay in between. The CDR3 reads CASSFRGFDEQFF. The DNA of the CDR3 is TGTGCCAGCAGTTTTAGGGGGTTCGATGAGCAGTTCTTC.

The V and J genes are TRBV12-5 and TRBJ2-7, with D tentatively TRBD1 (6 bases). This CDR3 has 15 amino acids. Trimming left V 9 bases short and J 3 bases short, with 21 bases between. Germline V gene data show CDR1 as LGHNT and CDR2 as FRNRAP. In DNA form, the CDR3 reads TGTGCTAGAAATTTACCGGGACACATCCTCTACGAGCAGTACTTC. This gives the protein CARNLPGHILYEQYF.

The V call is TRBV11-2, the J call TRBJ2-7; 9 bases line up with TRBD1. The CDR3 length is 15 residues. V dropped 1 base and J dropped 5; count of bases not matched to a gene: 6. Germline CDR1 is SGHAT and CDR2 is FQNNGV. CDR3 in DNA: TGTGCCAGCAGCTTAGGCTCCGGGACAGGGAACGAGCAGTACTTC. It codes for CASSLGSGTGNEQYF.

The rearrangement joins TRBV7-9 to TRBJ1-5; the match to TRBD1 covers 10 bases. V dropped 5 bases and J dropped 2; count of bases not matched to a gene: 6. The CDR3 runs 16 residues. Germline CDR1 is SEHNR and CDR2 is FQNEAQ (reference sequence). This chain's CDR3 is CASSAGTGVGNQPQHF. The CDR3 DNA reads TGTGCCAGCAGCGCGGGGACAGGGGTTGGCAATCAGCCCCAGCATTTT.

The chain's CDR3 is CASSLEVGAVGNTEAFF. The CDR3, as DNA: TGCGCCAGCAGCCTCGAAGTGGGGGCGGTTGGGAACACTGAAGCTTTCTTT. The chain couples TRBV4-1 to TRBJ1-1; perhaps TRBD1 as D (6 bases). Germline values: CDR1 MGHRA, CDR2 YSYEKL. Trimming cost V 4 bases and J 1 base, with 19 bases left between them. The CDR3 runs 17 residues.

The chain recombines TRBV4-1 with TRBJ1-1; TRBD1 might be the D (6 bases). The CDR3 loop spans 15 amino acids. The V gene lost 0 bases and the J gene lost 5 bases, with 13 bases spanning the gap. CDR1 and CDR2 from the germline V gene are MGHRA and YSYEKL. The CDR3 loop reads CASSQEGGELTEAFF. The CDR3 bases are TGCGCCAGCAGCCAAGAAGGGGGTGAGTTGACTGAAGCTTTCTTT.